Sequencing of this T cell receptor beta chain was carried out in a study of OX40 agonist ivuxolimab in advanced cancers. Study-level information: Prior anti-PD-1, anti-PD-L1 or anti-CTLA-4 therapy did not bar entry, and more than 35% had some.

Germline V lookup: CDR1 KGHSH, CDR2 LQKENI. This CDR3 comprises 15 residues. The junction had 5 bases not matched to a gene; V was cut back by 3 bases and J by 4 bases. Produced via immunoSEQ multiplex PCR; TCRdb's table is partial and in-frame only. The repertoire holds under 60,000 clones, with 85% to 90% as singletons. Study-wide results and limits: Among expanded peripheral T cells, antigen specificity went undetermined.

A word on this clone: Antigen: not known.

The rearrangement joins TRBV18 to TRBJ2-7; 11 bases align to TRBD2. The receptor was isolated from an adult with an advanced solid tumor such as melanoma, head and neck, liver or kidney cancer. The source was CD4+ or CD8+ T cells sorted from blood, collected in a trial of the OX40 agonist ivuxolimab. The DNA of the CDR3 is TGTGCCAGCTCACCGAGTTCTAGCGGGGGGTACGAGCAGTACTTC. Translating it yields CASSPSSSGGYEQYF.